A selection of T cell receptor beta chains follows, all from one sample in a study of T-cell memory formation after mild COVID-19. TCRdb re-called the 5' RACE reads with MiXCR, one entry per CDR3 protein. The repertoire holds nearly 110,000 distinct CDR3 sequences, with about 18% as singletons. Sequenced input: PBMCs or a T cell subset sorted from them (not recorded which). These receptor sequences come from an adult woman who had mild COVID-19 (a few samples of this study predate the infection). Cell type and time point are not known. The CDR3 runs from the conserved cysteine through the conserved F or W. D genes are given only for firm matches. The size field is filled for only some rows; it gives once, few, many or a size class.

d_call	v_call	j_call	clone_size	cdr3_nt	cdr3_aa
TRBD1	TRBV6-5	TRBJ1-1	-	TGTGCCAGCAGTTACTCGGGGATTGGGACAGGAGAAGCTTTCTTT	CASSYSGIGTGEAFF
TRBD2	TRBV7-9	TRBJ2-7	-	TGTGCCAGCAGCCCAGCGGGGGGGCTTGAGCAGTACTTC	CASSPAGGLEQYF
-	TRBV9	TRBJ2-3	few	TGTGCCAGCAGCGTAGTTCCTAGCGCAGATACGCAGTATTTT	CASSVVPSADTQYF
-	TRBV19	TRBJ1-5	-	TGTGCCAGTAGTATTTCCGGGACCTTCAATCAGCCCCAGCATTTT	CASSISGTFNQPQHF
TRBD1	TRBV15	TRBJ2-1	-	TGTGCCACCAGCGGACGACAGGGGTACAATGAGCAGTTCTTC	CATSGRQGYNEQFF
-	TRBV11-2	TRBJ2-5	-	TGTGCCAGCAGCGTGTTAAATGGGCACGGCCAAGAGACCCAGTACTTC	CASSVLNGHGQETQYF
-	TRBV7-8	TRBJ1-5	-	TGTGCCAGCAGCCAGCGGAATCAGCCCCAGCATTTT	CASSQRNQPQHF
-	TRBV6-1	TRBJ1-1	-	TGTGCCAGCAGTCGAGGGATGAACACTGAAGCTTTCTTT	CASSRGMNTEAFF
-	TRBV7-8	TRBJ2-7	many	TGTGCCAGCAGCTCACGGGGACCTTACGAGCAGTACTTC	CASSSRGPYEQYF
-	TRBV29-1	TRBJ1-1	-	TGCAGCGTTGAAGATCCGGGGGCTGAAGCTTTCTTT	CSVEDPGAEAFF
TRBD1	TRBV5-1	TRBJ1-1	-	TGCGCCAGCAGCTTAGGACAGGCTGCGAACACTGAAGCTTTCTTT	CASSLGQAANTEAFF
-	TRBV9	TRBJ2-1	once	TGTGCCAGCAGCGTAGTCGGAGGCCGGGAGCAGTTCTTC	CASSVVGGREQFF
TRBD2	TRBV9	TRBJ2-3	few	TGTGCCAGCAGCGTAGCGGGAGGGTCAGATACGCAGTATTTT	CASSVAGGSDTQYF
-	TRBV5-6	TRBJ2-7	-	TGTGCCAGCAGATGGGGCAGCTACGAGCAGTACTTC	CASRWGSYEQYF
-	TRBV18	TRBJ1-1	-	TGTGCCAGCTCACCAGTAGGAGGGTCTGAAGCTTTCTTT	CASSPVGGSEAFF
-	TRBV11-2	TRBJ2-7	-	TGTGCCAGCAGCCACCCTTCGGACGGCTACGAGCAGTACTTC	CASSHPSDGYEQYF
-	TRBV7-9	TRBJ2-2	few	TGTGCCAGCAGACCACCCGGGGGAGGCACCGGGGAGCTGTTTTTT	CASRPPGGGTGELFF
TRBD2	TRBV29-1	TRBJ2-5	few	TGCAGCGTTGAAGGGCTTAGCGGGAGGGACCAAGAGACCCAGTACTTC	CSVEGLSGRDQETQYF
-	TRBV4-1	TRBJ2-7	few	TGCGCCAGCAGCCAAGAGCCCAAAAGCTCCTACGAGCAGTACTTC	CASSQEPKSSYEQYF
-	TRBV7-9	TRBJ2-7	many	TGTGCCAGCAGCCCTTCTCTGACAGCCTACGAGCAGTACTTC	CASSPSLTAYEQYF
-	TRBV4-3	TRBJ2-7	-	TGCGCCAGCAGCCCAGGTGGGGGCAGGGTGTACGAGCAGTACTTC	CASSPGGGRVYEQYF
TRBD1	TRBV7-9	TRBJ1-2	-	TGTGCCAGCAGCCAATCTACAGGGGGATTAGATGGCTACACCTTC	CASSQSTGGLDGYTF
-	TRBV20-1	TRBJ1-2	-	TGCAGTGCTAGGGCAATCGCGGAACTTAACTATGGCTACACCTTC	CSARAIAELNYGYTF
-	TRBV29-1	TRBJ1-5	-	TGCAGCGTTGAAGAGGGTGGGCAGCCCCAGCATTTT	CSVEEGGQPQHF
TRBD1	TRBV5-1	TRBJ2-7	-	TGCGCCAGCACGGGACAGCTCCCGGAGGAGCAGTACTTC	CASTGQLPEEQYF
-	TRBV7-8	TRBJ2-5	-	TGTGCCAGCAGCTTGGAGGGGCGGGAGACCCAGTACTTC	CASSLEGRETQYF
-	TRBV7-2	TRBJ1-3	-	TGTGCCAGCAGCTTGCGCAGCCCGACTGTCAACACCATATATTTT	CASSLRSPTVNTIYF
TRBD2	TRBV15	TRBJ2-1	few	TGTGCCACCAGTCAGAGCGGGAGTAGTTTCAATGAGCAGTTCTTC	CATSQSGSSFNEQFF
TRBD1	TRBV15	TRBJ2-7	few	TGTGCCACCAGCAGAGTGGGACAGGGAGATTACGAGCAGTACTTC	CATSRVGQGDYEQYF
TRBD2	TRBV20-1	TRBJ2-1	-	TGCAGTGCTAGGGCAATCGGGACTAGCGGGAGTCCGACCTACAATGAGCAGTTCTTC	CSARAIGTSGSPTYNEQFF
TRBD2	TRBV20-1	TRBJ2-7	-	TGCAGTGCGAGACCAACGACTAGCGGGAGGGCCTACGAGCAGTACTTC	CSARPTTSGRAYEQYF